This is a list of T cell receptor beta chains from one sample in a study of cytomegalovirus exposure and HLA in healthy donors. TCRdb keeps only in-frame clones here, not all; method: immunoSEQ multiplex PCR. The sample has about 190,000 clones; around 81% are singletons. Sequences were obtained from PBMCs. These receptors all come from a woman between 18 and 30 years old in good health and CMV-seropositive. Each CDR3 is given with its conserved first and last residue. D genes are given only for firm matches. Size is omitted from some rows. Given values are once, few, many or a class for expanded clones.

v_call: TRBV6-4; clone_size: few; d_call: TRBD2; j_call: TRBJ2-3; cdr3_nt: TGTGCCAGCAGTGACTCCAGCGGGGGGGCCACAGATACGCAGTATTTT; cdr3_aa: CASSDSSGGATDTQYF
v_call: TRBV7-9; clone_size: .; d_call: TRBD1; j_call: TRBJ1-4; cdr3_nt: TGTGCCAGCAGCTCACCCGGGACAGGGTCCAATGAAAAACTGTTTTTT; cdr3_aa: CASSSPGTGSNEKLFF
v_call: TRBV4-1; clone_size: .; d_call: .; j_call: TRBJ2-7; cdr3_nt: TGCGCCAGCAGCCAAGTACCCGCTAGCGCTACCTACGAGCAGTACTTC; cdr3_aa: CASSQVPASATYEQYF
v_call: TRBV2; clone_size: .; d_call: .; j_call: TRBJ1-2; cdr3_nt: TGTGCCAGCACAGAAAGCGCCAATCCCAACTATGGCTACACCTTC; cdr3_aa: CASTESANPNYGYTF
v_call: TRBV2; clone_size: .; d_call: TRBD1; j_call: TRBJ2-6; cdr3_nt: TGTGCCAGCAGTACAGGGGGCCATGGGGCCAACGTCCTGACTTTC; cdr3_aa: CASSTGGHGANVLTF
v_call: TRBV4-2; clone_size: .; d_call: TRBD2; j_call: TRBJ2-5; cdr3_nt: TGTGCCAGCAGCCAAGATGGCTCTAGCGGGGGACAAGAGACCCAGTACTTC; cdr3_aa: CASSQDGSSGGQETQYF
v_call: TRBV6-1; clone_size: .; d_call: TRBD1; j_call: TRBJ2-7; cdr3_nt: TGTGCCAGCAGTCAGGCCGGACAGGTTGAGCAGTACTTC; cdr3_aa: CASSQAGQVEQYF
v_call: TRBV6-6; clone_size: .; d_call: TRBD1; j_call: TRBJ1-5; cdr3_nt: TGTGCCAGCAGTTACCGGCAGGGGGTCAGCAATCAGCCCCAGCATTTT; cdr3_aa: CASSYRQGVSNQPQHF
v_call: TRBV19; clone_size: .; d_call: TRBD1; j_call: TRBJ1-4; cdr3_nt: TGTGCCAGTAGTATAGGCCGGACAGGGCCTGAAAAACTGTTTTTT; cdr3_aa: CASSIGRTGPEKLFF
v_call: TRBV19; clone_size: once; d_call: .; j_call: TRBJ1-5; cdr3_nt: TGTGCCAGTATGGCAGGAAGGGGCCTTGGCCAGCCCCAGCATTTT; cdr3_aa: CASMAGRGLGQPQHF
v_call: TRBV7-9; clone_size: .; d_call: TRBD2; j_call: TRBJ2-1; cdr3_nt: TGTGCCAGCAGCTTTCGGACTAGCGGGGGTAATGAGCAGTTCTTC; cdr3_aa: CASSFRTSGGNEQFF
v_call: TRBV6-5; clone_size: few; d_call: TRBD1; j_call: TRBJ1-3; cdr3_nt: TGTGCCAGCAGTCACGAGACAGGGGGAAACACCATATATTTT; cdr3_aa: CASSHETGGNTIYF
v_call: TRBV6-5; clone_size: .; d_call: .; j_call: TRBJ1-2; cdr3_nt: TGTGCCAGCAGTTATAGGCAGGGTTATGGCTACACCTTC; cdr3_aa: CASSYRQGYGYTF
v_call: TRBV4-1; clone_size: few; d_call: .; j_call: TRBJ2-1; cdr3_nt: TGCGCCAGCAGCCAAGTTCCGCCGGGACACCGCAATGAGCAGTTCTTC; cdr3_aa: CASSQVPPGHRNEQFF
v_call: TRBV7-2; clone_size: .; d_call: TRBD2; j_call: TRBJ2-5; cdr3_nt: TGTGCCAGCAGCTGGCGGGGGGCCCCCTTAGAGACCCAGTACTTC; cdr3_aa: CASSWRGAPLETQYF
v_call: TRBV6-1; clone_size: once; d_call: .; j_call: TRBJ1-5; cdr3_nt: TGTGCCACCTTCCAGGGATCCCCCTATCAGCCCCAGCATTTT; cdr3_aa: CATFQGSPYQPQHF
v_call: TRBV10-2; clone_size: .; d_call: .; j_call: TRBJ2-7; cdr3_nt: TGCGCCAGCAGTGATTCTTACGAGCAGTACTTC; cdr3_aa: CASSDSYEQYF
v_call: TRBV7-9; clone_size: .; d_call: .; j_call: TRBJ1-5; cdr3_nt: TGTGCCAGCAGCTCTTACAGTAACAATCAGCCCCAGCATTTT; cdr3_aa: CASSSYSNNQPQHF
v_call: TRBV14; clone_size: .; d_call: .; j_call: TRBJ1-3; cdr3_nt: TGTGCCAGAACTCCGGGACACTCCAACACCATATATTTT; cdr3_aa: CARTPGHSNTIYF
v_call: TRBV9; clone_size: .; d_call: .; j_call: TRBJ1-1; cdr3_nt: TGTGCCAGCAGCGGGAGAGAAAGTCGGGGGGACACTGAAGCTTTCTTT; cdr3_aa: CASSGRESRGDTEAFF
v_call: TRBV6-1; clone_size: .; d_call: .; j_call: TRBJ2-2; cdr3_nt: TGTGCCACCAACAGGGCTCTCGACACCGGGGAGCTGTTTTTT; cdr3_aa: CATNRALDTGELFF
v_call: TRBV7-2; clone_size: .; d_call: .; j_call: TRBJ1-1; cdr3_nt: TGTGCCAGCAGCTTAACAGAAAACACTGAAGCTTTCTTT; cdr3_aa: CASSLTENTEAFF
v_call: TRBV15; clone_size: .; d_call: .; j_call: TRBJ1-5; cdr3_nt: TGTGCCACCAGCGCACAGAATCAGCCCCAGCATTTT; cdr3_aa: CATSAQNQPQHF
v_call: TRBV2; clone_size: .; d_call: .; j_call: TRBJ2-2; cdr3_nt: TGTGCCAGCCACCGGGACACGGGGAACACCGGGGAGCTGTTTTTT; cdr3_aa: CASHRDTGNTGELFF
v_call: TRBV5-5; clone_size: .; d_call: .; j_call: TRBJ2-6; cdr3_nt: TGTGCCAGCAGGTTAGGGGGAGCTGGGGCCAACGTCCTGACTTTC; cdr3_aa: CASRLGGAGANVLTF
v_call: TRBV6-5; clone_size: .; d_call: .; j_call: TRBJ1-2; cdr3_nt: TGTGCCAGCAGCCCCAAACAGGGAAAGTATGGCTACACCTTC; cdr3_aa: CASSPKQGKYGYTF
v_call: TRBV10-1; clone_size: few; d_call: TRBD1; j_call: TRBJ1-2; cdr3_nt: TGCGCCAGCAGCGGAGACAGGGTTCATGGCTACACCTTC; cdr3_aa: CASSGDRVHGYTF
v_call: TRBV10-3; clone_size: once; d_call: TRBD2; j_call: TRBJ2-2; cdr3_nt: TGTGCCATCAGTGATGTAGCGGGGGGTCCATTTACCGGGGAGCTGTTTTTT; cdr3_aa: CAISDVAGGPFTGELFF
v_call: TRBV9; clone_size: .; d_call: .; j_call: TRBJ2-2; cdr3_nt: TGTGCCAGCAGCGAACCTCAGGCTCTTGGAGGCACCGGGGAGCTGTTTTTT; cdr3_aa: CASSEPQALGGTGELFF
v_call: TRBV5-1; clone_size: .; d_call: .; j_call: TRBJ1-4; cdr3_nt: TGCGCCAGCAGTGCGGTAACAACTAATGAAAAACTGTTTTTT; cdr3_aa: CASSAVTTNEKLFF
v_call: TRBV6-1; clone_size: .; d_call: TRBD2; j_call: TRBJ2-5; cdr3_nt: TGTGCCAGCAGGGCTAGCGGGGGGGCCTCGGAGACCCAGTACTTC; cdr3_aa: CASRASGGASETQYF
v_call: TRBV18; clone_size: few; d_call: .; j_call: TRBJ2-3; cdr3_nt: TGTGCCAGCTCACCAAGTCGTCCACGGGATACGCAGTATTTT; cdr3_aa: CASSPSRPRDTQYF
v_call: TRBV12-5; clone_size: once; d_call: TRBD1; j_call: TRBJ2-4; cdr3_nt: TGTGCTAGTGGTTTTGGACAGGGATGGAACATTCAGTACTTC; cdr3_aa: CASGFGQGWNIQYF
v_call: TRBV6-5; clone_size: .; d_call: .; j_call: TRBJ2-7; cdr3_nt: TGTGCCAGCAGTCCTTACAGGGACGGAACCTACGAGCAGTACTTC; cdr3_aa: CASSPYRDGTYEQYF
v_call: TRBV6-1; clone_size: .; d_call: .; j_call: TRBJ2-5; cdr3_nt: TGTGCCAGCAGTGAAGCAAGAGGGTTGGGAGAGACCCAGTACTTC; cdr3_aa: CASSEARGLGETQYF
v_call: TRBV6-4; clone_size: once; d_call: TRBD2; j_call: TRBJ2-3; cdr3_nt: TGTGCCACCGGGACTAGCTCCGGTGGAACAGATACGCAGTATTTT; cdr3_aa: CATGTSSGGTDTQYF
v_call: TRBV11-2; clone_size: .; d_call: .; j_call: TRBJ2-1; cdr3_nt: TGTGCCAGCAGCTTAGCACGGGGGTCCTACAATGAGCAGTTCTTC; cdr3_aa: CASSLARGSYNEQFF
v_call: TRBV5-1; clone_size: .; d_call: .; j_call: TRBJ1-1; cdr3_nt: TGCGCCAGCAGCGATTGGGCAGGGTCGAACACTGAAGCTTTCTTT; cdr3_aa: CASSDWAGSNTEAFF
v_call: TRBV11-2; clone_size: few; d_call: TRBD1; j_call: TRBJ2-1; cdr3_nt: TGTGCCAGCAGTCAGGGGGCAATGGGACACAATGAGCAGTTCTTC; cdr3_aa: CASSQGAMGHNEQFF
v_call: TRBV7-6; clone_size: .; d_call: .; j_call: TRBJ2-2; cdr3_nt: TGTGCCAGCAGCAGATCCGGCCTGCGGCTAGCCGGCACCGGGGAGCTGTTTTTT; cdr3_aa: CASSRSGLRLAGTGELFF
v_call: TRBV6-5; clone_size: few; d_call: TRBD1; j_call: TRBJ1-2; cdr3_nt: TGTGCCAGCAGTGGCCGGGACAGGGGAGGCTATGGCTACACCTTC; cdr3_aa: CASSGRDRGGYGYTF
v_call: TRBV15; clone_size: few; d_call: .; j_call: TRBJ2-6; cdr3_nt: TGTGCCACCAGCACCACCCCAGGCTCTGGGGCCAACGTCCTGACTTTC; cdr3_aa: CATSTTPGSGANVLTF
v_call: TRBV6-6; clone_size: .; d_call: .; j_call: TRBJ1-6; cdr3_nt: TGTGCCAGCAGTTACTCGAACAGGGCAGGATCACCCCTCCACTTT; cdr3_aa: CASSYSNRAGSPLHF
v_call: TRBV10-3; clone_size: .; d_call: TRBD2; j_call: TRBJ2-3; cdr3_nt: TGTGCCATCAGTTTACTTGGGACTAGCGGTTACAGCACAGATACGCAGTATTTT; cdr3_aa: CAISLLGTSGYSTDTQYF
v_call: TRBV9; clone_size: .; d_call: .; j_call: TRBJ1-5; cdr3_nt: TGTGCCAGCAGCGTAGGGTCCGGGGTCGATCAGCCCCAGCATTTT; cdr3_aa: CASSVGSGVDQPQHF
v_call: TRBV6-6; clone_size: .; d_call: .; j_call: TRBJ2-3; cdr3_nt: TGTGCCAGCAGCCTATTAAGTAGACTAGGAGGAGATACGCAGTATTTT; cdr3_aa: CASSLLSRLGGDTQYF
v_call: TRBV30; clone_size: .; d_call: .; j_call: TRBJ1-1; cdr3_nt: TGTGCCTGGACCCGACACGGAAACACTGAAGCTTTCTTT; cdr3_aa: CAWTRHGNTEAFF
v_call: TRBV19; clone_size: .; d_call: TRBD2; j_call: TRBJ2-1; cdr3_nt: TGTGCCAGTTTTAGCGGGGGGGCGGGGAATGAGCAGTTCTTC; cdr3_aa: CASFSGGAGNEQFF
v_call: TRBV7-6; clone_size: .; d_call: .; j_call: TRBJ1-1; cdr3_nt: TGTGCCAGCAGCCCCCGGGAGGGGGCTGAAGCTTTCTTT; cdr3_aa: CASSPREGAEAFF
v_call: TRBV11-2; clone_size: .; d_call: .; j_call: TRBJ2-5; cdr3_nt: TGTGCCAGCAGCTTAGGTGTACAGGGTGAGGAGACCCAGTACTTC; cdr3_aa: CASSLGVQGEETQYF
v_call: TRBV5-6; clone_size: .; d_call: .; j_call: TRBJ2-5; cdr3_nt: TGTGCCAGCAGCTTGCCCGACTCAGAGACCCAGTACTTC; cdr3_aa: CASSLPDSETQYF
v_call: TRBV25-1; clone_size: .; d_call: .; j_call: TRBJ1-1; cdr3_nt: TGTGCCAGCAGTGAATATCAGGGAAGGAACACTGAAGCTTTCTTT; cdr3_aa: CASSEYQGRNTEAFF
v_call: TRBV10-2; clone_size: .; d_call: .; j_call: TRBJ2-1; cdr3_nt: TGCGCCAGCAGTGAGGGGGTAGCGCTCAATGAGCAGTTCTTC; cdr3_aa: CASSEGVALNEQFF
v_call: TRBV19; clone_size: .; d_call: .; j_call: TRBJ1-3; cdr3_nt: TGTGCCAGTAGTGCCCTACAGGGTGCATCAAACACCATATATTTT; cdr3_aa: CASSALQGASNTIYF
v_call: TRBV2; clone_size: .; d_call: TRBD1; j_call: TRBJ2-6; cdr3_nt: TGTGCCAGCAGTGGTCCCGGGACAGGGTCCGGGGCCAACGTCCTGACTTTC; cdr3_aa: CASSGPGTGSGANVLTF